This TCR beta chain was obtained from a study of CD8 T cells in ankylosing spondylitis. This CDR3 comprises 13 residues. V shed 1 base and J shed 9 bases, with 14 bases lying between them. The germline CDR1 and CDR2 sequences are DFQATT and SNEGSKA (reference sequence). Concerning this clonotype: The antigen is not known.

Libraries of TCR beta came from quantitative 5'-RACE with molecular barcodes. One entry per CDR3 protein results from TCRdb running MiXCR on the 5' RACE reads. The sample holds under 150,000 distinct CDR3 sequences, around 9% seen once. Study conclusions and caveats: Several highly homologous variants formed a TCR beta motif that appeared characteristic of ankylosing spondylitis blood. Within peripheral blood, clones linked to disease were CD8+ and relatively rare. From matched ankylosing spondylitis synovial fluid, disease-linked clones were reportedly recovered at significantly enriched levels.

The sample was blood, either unsorted or a sorted T cell fraction (not recorded which). The receptor was derived from a male donor with ankylosing spondylitis or in good health (not recorded which). The V and J genes are TRBV20-1 and TRBJ2-3; D is possibly TRBD2 (6 bases). The CDR3 protein is CSARGDRDWTQYF. The DNA for the CDR3 is TGCAGTGCTAGAGGTGACCGGGACTGGACGCAGTATTTT.